These 24 T cell receptor beta chains were sequenced from one sample in a study of cytomegalovirus exposure and HLA in healthy donors. The study ran its PCR with 60 Vbeta and 13 Jbeta primers. Clones were sequenced by immunoSEQ multiplex PCR, and TCRdb holds only the in-frame ones, with some missing. The sample yields about 60,000 clones, of which the top ten take up around 15%. The source material was PBMCs. The receptors were gathered from a boy aged 5 to 17 in good health and CMV-seronegative.

V and J are TRBV5-1 and TRBJ1-5; 7 bases map to TRBD1. The CDR3 totals 16 residues. With V trimmed by 4 bases and J by 2 bases, 9 bases remained unmatched. Germline CDR1 is SGHRS and CDR2 is YFSETQ. The CDR3 DNA follows: TGCGCCAGCAGCGCAACTTCAGGGGGAGGCAATCAGCCCCAGCATTTT. Its protein product is CASSATSGGGNQPQHF.

The chain is built from TRBV7-6 and TRBJ2-7, with TRBD2 matching over 11 bases. The germline V gene encodes CDR1 SGHVS and CDR2 FNYEAQ. Losses at the gene ends were 5 bases for V and 7 bases for J; bases not matched to a gene: 19. The CDR3 has 18 amino acids. CDR3 DNA sequence: TGTGCCAGCAGCGGAGGACTAGCGGGTGCCGTCCAACCCTTGGAGCAGTACTTC. It codes for CASSGGLAGAVQPLEQYF.

The chain has TRBV7-8 and TRBJ2-2; 10 bases match TRBD2. J gave up 4 bases and V 8 bases, and 13 bases lay outside the gene matches. CDR1 is SGHVS and CDR2 is FQNEAQ in the germline V gene. CDR3 size: 17 residues. The CDR3 protein is CASPGLADYGGTGELFF. The CDR3 region has the DNA TGTGCCAGCCCAGGACTAGCGGACTATGGAGGCACCGGGGAGCTGTTTTTT.

The V and J genes are TRBV30 and TRBJ1-1; 10 positions match TRBD1. In germline, CDR1 is GTSNPN, CDR2 SVGIG (reference sequence). The V gene end was trimmed by 5 bases and the J gene end by 11 bases; junction bases not matched to a gene: 5. This CDR3 has 11 residues. The CDR3 DNA follows: TGTGCCTGGCTTGGACAGGGGGGGGCTTTCTTT. Its protein product is CAWLGQGGAFF.

This sequence joins TRBV20-1 and TRBJ2-1; D remains unclear. The germline CDR1 and CDR2 sequences are DFQATT and SNEGSKA (reference sequence). V dropped 6 bases and J dropped 7 bases, with 10 bases sitting between them. This CDR3 has 11 residues. This chain's CDR3 is CSARSRNEQFF. The CDR3 nucleotides read TGCAGTGCCCGGTCGAGGAATGAGCAGTTCTTC.

The chain combines TRBV2 with TRBJ1-2, with 9 bases aligning to TRBD1. The junction had 7 bases not matched to a gene; V was cut back by 5 bases and J by 6 bases. The CDR3 spans 14 residues. Looked up from germline, CDR1 is SNHLY and CDR2 is FYNNEI. The CDR3 DNA reads TGTGCCAGCAGTCGCGAGGACAGGGGAGATGGCTACACCTTC. Its translation is CASSREDRGDGYTF.

This chain links TRBV5-4 with TRBJ2-1; a possible D gene is TRBD2 (6 bases). Looked up from germline, CDR1 is SGHNT and CDR2 is YYREEE (reference sequence). V was clipped by 3 bases and J by 0 bases, with 10 bases between them. There are 15 residues in the CDR3. CDR3 protein: CASSSGLNSYNEQFF. The CDR3 DNA is TGTGCCAGCAGCTCGGGACTCAACTCCTACAATGAGCAGTTCTTC.

This rearrangement joins TRBV7-2 to TRBJ1-5, with TRBD1 as a possible D gene (6 bases). Deletions cut 3 bases from V and 1 base from J, with 7 bases between. Germline V gene lookup returns CDR1 SGHTA and CDR2 FQGNSA. The CDR3 has 14 residues. The CDR3 DNA reads as TGTGCCAGCAGCTTCGACAGGAGCAATCAGCCCCAGCATTTT. Translation gives CASSFDRSNQPQHF.

For this clone: Germline and junction disagree at one end, which may indicate a read error. The V and J genes are TRBV28 and TRBJ1-1, with D perhaps TRBD1 (5 bases). This CDR3 has 14 residues. Germline V gene data show CDR1 as MDHEN and CDR2 as SYDVKM. CDR3 in amino acids: CARSCGAGSGEAFF. The CDR3 region has the DNA TGTGCCAGGAGTTGCGGGGCAGGTTCGGGTGAAGCTTTCTTT.

Turning to this clone: The same CDR3 is also encoded by other DNA sequences in this sample. This chain links TRBV9 with TRBJ1-5; a weak D match, TRBD1 (6 bases). The V gene lost 3 bases and the J gene lost 6 bases, with 13 bases spanning the gap. Looked up from germline, CDR1 is SGDLS and CDR2 is YYNGEE. There are 14 residues in the CDR3. The CDR3 region has the DNA TGTGCCAGCAGCGAGGACGGGGGGCGTCAGCCCCAGCATTTT. It is translated as CASSEDGGRQPQHF.

The chain couples TRBV11-1 to TRBJ2-7, with D possibly TRBD1 on 5 matching bases. Germline-derived CDR1 and CDR2 are SGHAT and FQDESV (reference sequence). Trimming pared 1 base from V and 3 bases from J, leaving 7 bases between. CDR3 length: 13 amino acids. The chain's CDR3 is CASSLGTNYEQYF. CDR3 nucleotide sequence: TGTGCCAGCAGCTTAGGGACAAACTACGAGCAGTACTTC.

The rearrangement joins TRBV9 to TRBJ2-1; 7 nucleotides line up with TRBD1. The CDR3 spans 17 residues. Per germline, CDR1 SGDLS and CDR2 YYNGEE. The J segment lost 5 bases and the V segment lost 1 base, leaving 12 bases of the junction unmatched. This CDR3 reads CASSVIPQGRRHNEQFF. The CDR3 nucleotides are TGTGCCAGCAGCGTAATACCACAGGGGAGACGGCACAATGAGCAGTTCTTC.

The chain recombines TRBV5-1 with TRBJ2-2, with TRBD1 as a possible D gene (5 bases). V shed 1 base and J shed 7 bases, with 14 bases lying between them. The CDR3 has 15 amino acids. Germline loops: CDR1 SGHRS, CDR2 YFSETQ. CDR3 nucleotides: TGCGCCAGCAGCTTGCGCCGGGCTGACAGCGGGGAGCTGTTTTTT. Translating gives CASSLRRADSGELFF.

The chain combines TRBV7-9 with TRBJ1-2, with 9 positions matching TRBD1. V shed 8 bases and J 7 bases; nucleotides not matched to a gene: 8. The CDR3 has 13 amino acids. Germline V gene data show CDR1 as SEHNR and CDR2 as FQNEAQ (reference sequence). The CDR3 loop is CASLGDRARGYTF. The CDR3 nucleotides read TGTGCCAGCCTGGGGGACAGGGCTCGTGGCTACACCTTC.

This sequence joins TRBV6-1 and TRBJ2-1; D is possibly TRBD1 (7 bases). Germline values: CDR1 MNHNS, CDR2 SASEGT. Trimming left V 6 bases short and J 4 bases short, with 13 bases between. The CDR3 runs to 14 residues. CDR3 coding DNA: TGTGCCAGCAGGGGCAGGGGGGCTTACAATGAGCAGTTCTTC. Encoded protein: CASRGRGAYNEQFF.

The chain has TRBV28 and TRBJ2-7, with D tentatively TRBD2 (6 bases). Germline CDR1 is MDHEN and CDR2 is SYDVKM. Trimming took 4 bases from V and 0 from J, leaving 13 bases between them. The CDR3 length is 15 residues. Here the CDR3 reads CASSYVSGFSYEQYF. CDR3 nucleotide sequence: TGTGCCAGCAGTTACGTTAGCGGTTTCTCCTACGAGCAGTACTTC.

The rearrangement joins TRBV6-4 to TRBJ1-5; the match to TRBD1 covers 7 bases. J gave up 1 base and V 4 bases, and 10 bases lay outside the gene matches. The V gene's germline CDR1 is MRHNA and CDR2 SNTAGT. The CDR3 totals 17 residues. The CDR3 loop reads CASSAVGGKGSNQPQHF. For the CDR3, the DNA is TGTGCCAGCAGTGCGGTAGGGGGCAAGGGGAGCAATCAGCCCCAGCATTTT.

This chain joins TRBV6-5 and TRBJ1-1, with D hard to call. The CDR3 spans 11 residues. From germline, CDR1 is MNHEY and CDR2 SVGAGI. Trimming cost V 6 bases and J 4 bases, with 6 bases left between them. This CDR3 is CASSSSTEAFF. As DNA, the CDR3 is TGTGCCAGCAGCTCCAGCACTGAAGCTTTCTTT.

This sequence joins TRBV11-3 and TRBJ2-7; D uncertain. Germline V CDR1 and CDR2: SGHNT, YENEEA. Trimming pared 0 bases from V and 5 bases from J, leaving 14 bases between. The CDR3 is 15 amino acids. CDR3 residues: CASSLESTWSNEQYF. The CDR3 nucleotides read TGTGCCAGCAGCTTAGAATCCACCTGGAGCAACGAGCAGTACTTC.

V gene TRBV5-1 combines with J gene TRBJ2-5; 7 bases line up with TRBD1. The ends lost 4 bases at V and 4 bases at J; junction bases unmatched: 7. The CDR3 has 14 amino acids. Germline CDR1 reads SGHRS; CDR2 reads YFSETQ. CDR3 in DNA: TGCGCCAGCAGCGGGGGACAGAGAGGAGAGACCCAGTACTTC. It specifies CASSGGQRGETQYF.

The V gene is TRBV7-2, the J gene TRBJ2-5, with 7 bases that match TRBD2. V lost 6 bases to trimming and J lost 5 bases; unmatched junction nucleotides: 9. In germline, CDR1 is SGHTA, CDR2 FQGNSA. CDR3 length: 14 residues. As DNA, the CDR3 is TGTGCCAGCAGGCGGGGAGGGGTTCTTGAGACCCAGTACTTC. Residues: CASRRGGVLETQYF. Full variable domain (missing parts from reference TRBV7-2 and TRBJ2-5): GAGVSQSPSNKVTEKGKDVELRCDPISGHTALYWYRQSLGQGLEFLIYFQGNSAPDKSGLPSDRFSAERTGGSVSTLTIQRTQQEDSAVYLCASRRGGVLETQYFGPGTRLLVL.

J is TRBJ1-4 and V is TRBV28; D remains unclear. Trimming shortened V by 6 bases and J by 6 bases, and 17 bases separated the two germline ends. CDR1 and CDR2 from the germline V gene are MDHEN and SYDVKM. The CDR3 consists of 15 residues. The CDR3, as DNA: TGTGCCAGCAGCCAAACTACGACGGGATATGAAAAACTGTTTTTT. Amino acid sequence: CASSQTTTGYEKLFF.

The CDR3 loop reads CAIRGGRGIAPSGANVLTF. The CDR3 nucleotides read TGTGCCATCCGTGGGGGTAGGGGAATCGCTCCCTCTGGGGCCAACGTCCTGACTTTC. The chain links TRBV10-3 to TRBJ2-6; the D call may be TRBD1 or TRBD2 (5 bases each). The CDR3 is 19 residues long. V gave up 8 bases and J gave up 0 bases, with 23 bases separating them. Looked up from germline, CDR1 is ENHRY and CDR2 is SYGVKD.

This sequence joins TRBV12-5 and TRBJ2-5, with TRBD2 matching over 10 bases. The J call may be wrong; the DNA end is better matched by TRBJ2-7. CDR3 length equals 15 residues. Germline V gene lookup returns CDR1 LGHNT and CDR2 FRNRAP. This CDR3 is CASALLAGFSYEQYF. CDR3 sequence (DNA): TGTGCTAGTGCCCTACTAGCGGGGTTTAGCTACGAGCAGTACTTC.